The 28 T cell receptor beta chains given below trace back to one sample, sequenced in a study of glioma-infiltrating T cells after dendritic cell vaccination. Documented time point: after dendritic cell vaccination, including at tumor progression/relapse. TCRdb keeps only in-frame clones here, not all; method: immunoSEQ multiplex PCR. The sample records approximately 85,000 clones, approximately 81% being singletons. Sample: blood, taken after dendritic cell vaccination. These receptors came from a human donor with glioblastoma.

The chain is built from TRBV28 and TRBJ1-2; D may be TRBD1 (5 bases). The CDR3 sequence is 13 residues long. V was pared by 7 bases and J by 2 bases, with 11 bases between. Germline values: CDR1 MDHEN, CDR2 SYDVKM. The CDR3 DNA reads as TGTGCCAGCAAGATACAGGAAAACTATGGCTACACCTTC. As protein: CASKIQENYGYTF.

The chain combines TRBV25-1 with TRBJ1-1; D gene uncertain. Germline assignment: CDR1 MGHDK and CDR2 SYGVNS. The V and J ends lost 0 bases and 3 bases respectively, with 14 bases between them. This CDR3 is 16 amino acids long. The CDR3 DNA reads TGTGCCAGCAGTGAATATCTGAGGGAGGGATACACTGAAGCTTTCTTT. This encodes CASSEYLREGYTEAFF.

This chain joins TRBV9 and TRBJ2-1, with D tentatively TRBD2 (6 bases). The V gene's germline CDR1 is SGDLS and CDR2 YYNGEE. CDR3 length equals 16 residues. Trimming took 0 bases from V and 0 from J, leaving 10 bases between them. CDR3 bases: TGTGCCAGCAGCGTAGTGGGTAGCGGCTCCTACAATGAGCAGTTCTTC. Encoded protein: CASSVVGSGSYNEQFF. Full variable domain (missing parts from reference TRBV9 and TRBJ2-1): DSGVTQTPKHLITATGQRVTLRCSPRSGDLSVYWYQQSLDQGLQFLIQYYNGEERAKGNILERFSAQQFPDLHSELNLSSLELGDSALYFCASSVVGSGSYNEQFFGPGTRLTVL.

The chain recombines TRBV4-3 with TRBJ2-7; perhaps TRBD2 as D (6 bases). This CDR3 region has 15 residues. V gave up 1 base and J gave up 2 bases, with 12 bases separating them. Germline assignment: CDR1 LGHNA and CDR2 YSLEER. The CDR3 is CASSQGRAGTYEQYF. CDR3 bases: TGCGCCAGCAGCCAAGGTAGGGCGGGAACCTACGAGCAGTACTTC.

This clone was detected once. The chain couples TRBV4-1 to TRBJ1-1; 8 bases map to TRBD1. V trimming: 3 bases; J trimming: 1 base; junction bases outside the gene matches: 7. The CDR3 extends over 16 amino acids. Germline V gene data show CDR1 as MGHRA and CDR2 as YSYEKL. CDR3 region: CASSHARTGPNTEAFF. Written as DNA, the CDR3 is TGCGCCAGCAGCCACGCTCGGACAGGGCCGAACACTGAAGCTTTCTTT.

The chain links TRBV11-3 to TRBJ2-7, with TRBD2 matching over 8 bases. Unmatched junction bases numbered 3, after V lost 4 bases and J lost 4 bases. Germline loops: CDR1 SGHNT, CDR2 YENEEA. This CDR3 spans 13 amino acids. The CDR3 DNA reads as TGTGCCAGCAGCTATAGCGGGGAATACGAGCAGTACTTC. Its protein product is CASSYSGEYEQYF.

The chain couples TRBV25-1 to TRBJ1-5; D unresolved. Looked up from germline, CDR1 is MGHDK and CDR2 is SYGVNS. The V and J ends lost 5 bases and 0 bases respectively, with 8 bases between them. The CDR3 runs to 14 residues. The CDR3 is CASSYSDSNQPQHF. The CDR3, as DNA: TGTGCCAGCAGTTATTCAGATAGCAATCAGCCCCAGCATTTT.

V and J are TRBV6-1 and TRBJ1-3; unclear D gene. With 6 bases removed from V and 3 bases from J, the gap between germline ends came to 15 bases. Germline CDR1 and CDR2: MNHNS and SASEGT. The length of the CDR3 is 15 residues. The CDR3 region is CASSPNTGIGNTIYF. The CDR3 DNA follows: TGTGCCAGCAGCCCTAACACGGGGATTGGAAACACCATATATTTT.

The chain employs TRBV6-1 and TRBJ1-5, with 8 nucleotides matching TRBD1. V dropped 4 bases and J dropped 2; count of bases not matched to a gene: 1. CDR3 size: 14 residues. Germline V gives CDR1 MNHNS, CDR2 SASEGT. The CDR3 region has the DNA TGTGCCAGCAGTGGGGGACAGGGCAATCAGCCCCAGCATTTT. It translates to CASSGGQGNQPQHF.

The rearrangement joins TRBV11-2 to TRBJ1-1; TRBD1 agrees at 9 bases. There are 13 residues in the CDR3. The V gene end was trimmed by 1 base and the J gene end by 12 bases; junction bases not matched to a gene: 6. The germline V gene has CDR1 SGHAT and CDR2 FQNNGV. The CDR3 DNA sequence: TGTGCCAGCAGCTTAGGGACAGGGGAGGATACTTTCTTT. Amino acids: CASSLGTGEDTFF. Full variable domain (outside the CDR3, taken from reference TRBV11-2 and TRBJ1-1): EAGVAQSPRYKIIEKRQSVAFWCNPISGHATLYWYQQILGQGPKLLIQFQNNGVVDDSQLPKDRFSAERLKGVDSTLKIQPAKLEDSAVYLCASSLGTGEDTFFGQGTRLTVV.

V is TRBV6-6 and J is TRBJ1-2, with 8 bases aligning to TRBD1. Germline values: CDR1 MNHNY, CDR2 SVGAGI (reference sequence). This CDR3 is built from 14 residues. Losses at the gene ends were 7 bases for V and 2 bases for J; bases not matched to a gene: 6. The DNA of the CDR3 is TGTGCCAGCATCGACAGGGACAGGAACTATGGCTACACCTTC. Its translation: CASIDRDRNYGYTF.

The rearrangement joins TRBV18 to TRBJ2-7; 9 positions match TRBD2. This CDR3 region has 15 residues. The germline V gene encodes CDR1 KGHSH and CDR2 LQKENI. V shed 6 bases, J shed 6 bases, and the junction held 12 bases outside the gene matches. CDR3 in DNA: TGTGCCAGCTCGACCGATAGCGGGAGTCTGGCCGAGCAGTACTTC. Its translation is CASSTDSGSLAEQYF.

This chain connects TRBV5-1 to TRBJ1-6; TRBD1 agrees at 8 bases. Germline V gene sequence: CDR1 SGHRS, CDR2 YFSETQ. The CDR3 covers 14 residues. The V and J ends lost 1 base and 7 bases, in that order; junction bases with no gene match: 1. CDR3 protein: CASSLYRGNSPLHF. DNA of the CDR3: TGCGCCAGCAGCTTGTACAGGGGGAATTCACCCCTCCACTTT.

The gene calls are TRBV6-1 and TRBJ1-5; D gene uncertain. V dropped 5 bases and J dropped 0 bases, with 8 bases sitting between them. Per the germline V gene, CDR1 is MNHNS and CDR2 is SASEGT. This CDR3 spans 14 amino acids. CDR3 amino acids: CASSNQHSNQPQHF. The DNA for the CDR3 is TGTGCCAGCAGTAACCAACATAGCAATCAGCCCCAGCATTTT.

The V call is TRBV6-1, the J call TRBJ2-7; TRBD1 aligns across 7 bases. The V and J ends lost 6 bases and 2 bases, in that order; junction bases with no gene match: 7. This CDR3 contains 14 residues. Germline CDR1 reads MNHNS; CDR2 reads SASEGT. The CDR3 is CASRPSGQAYEQYF. CDR3 bases: TGTGCCAGCAGGCCCAGTGGACAGGCCTACGAGCAGTACTTC.

V is TRBV6-4 and J is TRBJ1-2; D is unresolved. CDR1 is MRHNA and CDR2 is SNTAGT in the germline V gene. The ends were cut back, 3 bases at V and 4 bases at J, with 9 bases in the middle. CDR3 length: 13 amino acids. The CDR3 protein is CASSESSGYGYTF. The CDR3 DNA sequence: TGTGCCAGCAGTGAATCCTCGGGCTATGGCTACACCTTC.

The chain combines TRBV30 with TRBJ2-3; TRBD2 matches at 8 bases. The CDR3 loop spans 15 amino acids. Trimming took 3 bases from V and 4 from J; bases not matched to a gene: 9. The germline V gene encodes CDR1 GTSNPN and CDR2 SVGIG (reference sequence). CDR3 coding DNA: TGTGCCTGGAGGTCGGGAGGCGGGGGGCCAGATACGCAGTATTTT. It is translated as CAWRSGGGGPDTQYF.

The rearrangement uses TRBV18 and TRBJ1-1; D is possibly TRBD1 (5 bases). Germline-derived CDR1 and CDR2 are KGHSH and LQKENI. The CDR3 loop spans 16 amino acids. Trimming removed 3 bases at V and 3 bases at J, with 17 bases between. CDR3 amino acids: CASSPVGAGGDTEAFF. The DNA for the CDR3 is TGTGCCAGCTCACCGGTGGGTGCGGGAGGGGACACTGAAGCTTTCTTT.

This rearrangement joins TRBV4-2 to TRBJ1-1; D not certain. V lost 6 bases and J lost 4, with 18 bases in between. CDR1 and CDR2 (germline): LGHNA, YNFKEQ. The CDR3 extends over 15 amino acids. The CDR3 DNA sequence: TGTGCCAGCAGTCATAGCCGGCCAACCCTCACTGAAGCTTTCTTT. Translating gives CASSHSRPTLTEAFF.

The V call is TRBV6-6, the J call TRBJ1-1; D possibly corresponds to TRBD1 (6 bases). V dropped 4 bases and J dropped 6 bases, with 15 bases sitting between them. Germline V lookup: CDR1 MNHNY, CDR2 SVGAGI (reference sequence). This CDR3 comprises 14 residues. The CDR3 loop reads CASSWDTEVSEAFF. Here the CDR3 DNA reads TGTGCCAGCAGTTGGGACACGGAGGTATCTGAAGCTTTCTTT.

This clone was picked up one time. In DNA, the CDR3 is TGTGCCACCAGGGGACTTCTGCAGTACTTC. It is translated as CATRGLLQYF. This rearrangement joins TRBV28 to TRBJ2-7; D may match TRBD1 or TRBD2 (6 bases each). Between the trimmed V and J ends, which lost 10 bases and 9 bases, there was a span of 13 bases. The germline V gene encodes CDR1 MDHEN and CDR2 SYDVKM. The CDR3 length is 10 residues.

The chain joins TRBV7-8 to TRBJ1-5; D uncertain. Trimming shortened V by 1 base and J by 1 base, and 14 bases separated the two germline ends. The germline CDR1 and CDR2 sequences are SGHVS and FQNEAQ. The CDR3 runs 17 residues. The CDR3 region is CASSLEGAGLSNQPQHF. The CDR3 DNA reads TGTGCCAGCAGCTTAGAGGGTGCGGGGTTGAGCAATCAGCCCCAGCATTTT.

This chain links TRBV15 with TRBJ2-7, with a weak D call TRBD1 (5 bases). Germline lookup yields CDR1 LNHNV and CDR2 YYDKDF (reference sequence). The CDR3 is 16 residues long. V gave up 0 bases and J gave up 0 bases, with 12 bases separating them. CDR3 region: CATSREVGANSYEQYF. The DNA for the CDR3 is TGTGCCACCAGCAGAGAAGTAGGGGCCAACTCCTACGAGCAGTACTTC.

This clone was recorded a few times. The chain is built from TRBV9 and TRBJ2-1; no definite D call. The germline gives CDR1 SGDLS, CDR2 YYNGEE. V gave up 0 bases and J gave up 9 bases, with 16 bases separating them. CDR3 length equals 15 residues. The CDR3: CASSVGPLGVGEQFF. The DNA for the CDR3 is TGTGCCAGCAGCGTAGGGCCATTGGGCGTAGGTGAGCAGTTCTTC.

This chain uses TRBV18 with TRBJ1-1, with 8 bases aligning to TRBD1. The CDR3 is 15 amino acids. The V and J ends lost 3 bases and 1 base, in that order; junction bases with no gene match: 4. CDR1 KGHSH and CDR2 LQKENI come from the germline V gene. Here the CDR3 DNA reads TGTGCCAGCTCACCCCGGACAGGGACGAACACTGAAGCTTTCTTT. It encodes CASSPRTGTNTEAFF. The whole variable domain, remainder taken from reference TRBV18 and TRBJ1-1, is NAGVMQNPRHLVRRRGQEARLRCSPMKGHSHVYWYRQLPEEGLKFMVYLQKENIIDESGMPKERFSAEFPKEGPSILRIQQVVRGDSAAYFCASSPRTGTNTEAFFGQGTRLTVV.

The gene calls are TRBV19 and TRBJ1-4, with 9 bases that match TRBD1. Germline CDR1 LNHDA, CDR2 SQIVND (reference sequence). Trimming cost V 3 bases and J 8 bases; bases outside gene matches: 4. This CDR3 spans 14 amino acids. CDR3 in DNA: TGTGCCAGTAGTATTTGGGACAGGGTCGAAAAACTGTTTTTT. Residues: CASSIWDRVEKLFF.

The genes are TRBV6-5 and TRBJ2-1; a possible D gene is TRBD2 (5 bases). V lost 1 base and J lost 10, with 11 bases in between. This CDR3 has 13 amino acids. Germline V gene sequence: CDR1 MNHEY, CDR2 SVGAGI. CDR3 protein: CASSYFPGSEQFF. The CDR3 coding sequence is TGTGCCAGCAGTTACTTCCCGGGGTCGGAGCAGTTCTTC.

The DNA of the CDR3 is TGCAGCGTTGAAATTATGGGCCAGACTAATGAAAAACTGTTTTTT. Its translation: CSVEIMGQTNEKLFF. The chain employs TRBV29-1 and TRBJ1-4; D is uncertain. CDR3 size: 15 residues. The germline CDR1 and CDR2 sequences are SQVTM and ANQGSEA. The ends were cut back, 2 bases at V and 2 bases at J, with 12 bases in the middle.